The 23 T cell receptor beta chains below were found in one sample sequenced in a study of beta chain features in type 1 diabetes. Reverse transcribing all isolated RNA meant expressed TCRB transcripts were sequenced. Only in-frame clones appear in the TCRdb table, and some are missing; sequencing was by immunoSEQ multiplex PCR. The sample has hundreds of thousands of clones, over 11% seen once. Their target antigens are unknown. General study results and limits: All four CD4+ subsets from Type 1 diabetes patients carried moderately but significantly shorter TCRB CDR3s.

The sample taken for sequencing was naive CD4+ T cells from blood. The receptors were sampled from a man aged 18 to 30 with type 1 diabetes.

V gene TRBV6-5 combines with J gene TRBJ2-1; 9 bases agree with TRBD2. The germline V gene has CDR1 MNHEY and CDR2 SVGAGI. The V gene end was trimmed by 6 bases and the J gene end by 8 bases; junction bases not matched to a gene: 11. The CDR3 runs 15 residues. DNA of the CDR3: TGTGCCAGCAGGGAGGGGACTAGCAGGGAGTATGAGCAGTTCTTC. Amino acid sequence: CASREGTSREYEQFF.

The CDR3 DNA sequence: TGTGCCAGCAGCGACAGTTTAATCACTGAAGCTTTCTTT. Protein: CASSDSLITEAFF. This chain links TRBV25-1 with TRBJ1-1; possibly TRBD1 for D (5 bases). CDR1 and CDR2 from the germline V gene are MGHDK and SYGVNS. The germline V and J ends were trimmed by 6 bases and 4 bases, with 12 bases remaining between them. The CDR3 sequence is 13 residues long.

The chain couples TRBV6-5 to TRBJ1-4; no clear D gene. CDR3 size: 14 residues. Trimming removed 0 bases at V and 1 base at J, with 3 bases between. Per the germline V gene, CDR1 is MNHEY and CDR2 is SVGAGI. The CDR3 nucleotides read TGTGCCAGCAGTTACTCGGTAACTAATGAAAAACTGTTTTTT. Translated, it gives CASSYSVTNEKLFF.

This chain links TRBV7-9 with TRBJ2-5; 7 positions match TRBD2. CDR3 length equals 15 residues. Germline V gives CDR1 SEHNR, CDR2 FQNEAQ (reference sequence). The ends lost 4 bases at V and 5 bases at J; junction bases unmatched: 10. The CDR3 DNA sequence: TGTGCCAGCAGCTCCCTGGGACGGCGGGGGGAGACCCAGTACTTC. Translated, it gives CASSSLGRRGETQYF.

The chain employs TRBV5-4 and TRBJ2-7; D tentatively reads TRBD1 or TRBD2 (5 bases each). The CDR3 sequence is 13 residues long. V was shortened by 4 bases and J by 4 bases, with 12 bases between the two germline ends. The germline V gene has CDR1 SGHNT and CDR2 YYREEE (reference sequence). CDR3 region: CASSLPGRYEQYF. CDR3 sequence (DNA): TGTGCCAGCAGCCTTCCGGGGCGGTACGAGCAGTACTTC.

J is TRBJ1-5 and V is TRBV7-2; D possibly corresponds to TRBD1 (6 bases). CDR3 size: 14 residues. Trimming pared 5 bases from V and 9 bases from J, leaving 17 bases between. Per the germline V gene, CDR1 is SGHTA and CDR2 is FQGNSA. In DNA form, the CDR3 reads TGTGCCAGCAGCCCCGCCAGGGGCGAGTCGCCCCAGCATTTT. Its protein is CASSPARGESPQHF.

Here the CDR3 reads CASSQDRGQGSYEQYF. In DNA, the CDR3 is TGCGCCAGCAGCCAAGATAGGGGACAGGGATCCTACGAGCAGTACTTC. The J gene is TRBJ2-7, the V gene TRBV4-3, with TRBD1 matching 9 bases. CDR3 length: 16 residues. Germline V lookup: CDR1 LGHNA, CDR2 YSLEER. J lost 1 base, V lost 0 bases, and 4 bases had no gene match.

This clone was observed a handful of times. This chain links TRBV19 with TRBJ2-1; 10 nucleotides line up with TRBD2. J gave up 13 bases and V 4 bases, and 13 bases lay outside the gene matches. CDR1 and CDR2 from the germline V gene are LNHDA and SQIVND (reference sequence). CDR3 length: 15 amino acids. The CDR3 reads CASSTRIAGGPQQFF. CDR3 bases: TGTGCCAGTAGTACGCGAATAGCGGGAGGACCCCAACAGTTCTTC.

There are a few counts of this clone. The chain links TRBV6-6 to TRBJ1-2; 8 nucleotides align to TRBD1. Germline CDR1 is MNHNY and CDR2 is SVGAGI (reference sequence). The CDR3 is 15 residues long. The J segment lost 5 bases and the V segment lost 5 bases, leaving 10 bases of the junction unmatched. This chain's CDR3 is CASSDPPGQGYGYTF. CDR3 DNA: TGTGCCAGCAGTGACCCCCCCGGACAGGGATATGGCTACACCTTC.

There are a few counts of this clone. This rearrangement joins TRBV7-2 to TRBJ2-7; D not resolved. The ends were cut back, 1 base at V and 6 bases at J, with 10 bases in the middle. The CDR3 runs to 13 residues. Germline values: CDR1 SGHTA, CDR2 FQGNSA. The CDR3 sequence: CASSLVKGREQYF. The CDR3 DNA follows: TGTGCCAGCAGCTTAGTAAAAGGGCGCGAGCAGTACTTC.

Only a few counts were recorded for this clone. For the CDR3, the DNA is TGTGCCAGCATTCAACCGGGTCCCGTGGAGACCCAGTACTTC. It specifies CASIQPGPVETQYF. This chain links TRBV6-5 with TRBJ2-5; D gene unclear. The length of the CDR3 is 14 residues. The germline CDR1 and CDR2 sequences are MNHEY and SVGAGI. V shed 7 bases and J shed 5 bases, with 17 bases lying between them.

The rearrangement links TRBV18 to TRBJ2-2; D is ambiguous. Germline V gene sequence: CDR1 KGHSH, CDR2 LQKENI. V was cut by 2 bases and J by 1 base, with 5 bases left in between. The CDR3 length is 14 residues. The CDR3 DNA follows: TGTGCCAGCTCACCAGCGCGGAACACCGGGGAGCTGTTTTTT. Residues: CASSPARNTGELFF. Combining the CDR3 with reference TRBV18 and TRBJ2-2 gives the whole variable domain NAGVMQNPRHLVRRRGQEARLRCSPMKGHSHVYWYRQLPEEGLKFMVYLQKENIIDESGMPKERFSAEFPKEGPSILRIQQVVRGDSAAYFCASSPARNTGELFFGEGSRLTVL.

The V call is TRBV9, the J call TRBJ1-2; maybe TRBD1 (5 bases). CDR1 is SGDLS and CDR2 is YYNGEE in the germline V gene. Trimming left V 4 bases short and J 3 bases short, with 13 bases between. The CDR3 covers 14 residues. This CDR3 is CASSFGGVDYGYTF. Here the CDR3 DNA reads TGTGCCAGCAGCTTCGGAGGGGTGGACTATGGCTACACCTTC. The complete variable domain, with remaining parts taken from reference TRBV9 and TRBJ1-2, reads DSGVTQTPKHLITATGQRVTLRCSPRSGDLSVYWYQQSLDQGLQFLIQYYNGEERAKGNILERFSAQQFPDLHSELNLSSLELGDSALYFCASSFGGVDYGYTFGSGTRLTVV.

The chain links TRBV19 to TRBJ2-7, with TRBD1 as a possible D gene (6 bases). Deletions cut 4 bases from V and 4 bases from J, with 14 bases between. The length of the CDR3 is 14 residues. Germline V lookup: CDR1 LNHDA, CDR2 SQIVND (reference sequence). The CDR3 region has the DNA TGTGCCAGTAGTACGTATCAGGGGTTTTACGAGCAGTACTTC. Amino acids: CASSTYQGFYEQYF.

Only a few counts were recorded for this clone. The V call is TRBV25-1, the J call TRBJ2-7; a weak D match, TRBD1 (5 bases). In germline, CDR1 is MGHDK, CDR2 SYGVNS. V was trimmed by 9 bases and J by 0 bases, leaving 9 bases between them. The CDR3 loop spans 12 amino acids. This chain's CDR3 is CASGHYSYEQYF. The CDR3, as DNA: TGTGCCAGTGGACATTACTCCTACGAGCAGTACTTC.

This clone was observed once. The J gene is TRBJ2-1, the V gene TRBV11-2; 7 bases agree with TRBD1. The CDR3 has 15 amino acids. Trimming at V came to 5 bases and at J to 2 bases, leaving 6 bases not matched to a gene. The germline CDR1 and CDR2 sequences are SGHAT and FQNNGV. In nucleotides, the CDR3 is TGTGCCAGCAGCACACAACAGGGGACCTACAATGAGCAGTTCTTC. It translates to CASSTQQGTYNEQFF. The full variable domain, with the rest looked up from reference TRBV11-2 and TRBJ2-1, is EAGVAQSPRYKIIEKRQSVAFWCNPISGHATLYWYQQILGQGPKLLIQFQNNGVVDDSQLPKDRFSAERLKGVDSTLKIQPAKLEDSAVYLCASSTQQGTYNEQFFGPGTRLTVL.

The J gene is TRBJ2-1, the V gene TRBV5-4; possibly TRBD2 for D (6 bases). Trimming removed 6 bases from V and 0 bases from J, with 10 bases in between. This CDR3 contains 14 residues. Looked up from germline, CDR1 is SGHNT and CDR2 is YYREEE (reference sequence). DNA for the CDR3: TGTGCCAGCATCGGGGGAAGCTCCTACAATGAGCAGTTCTTC. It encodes CASIGGSSYNEQFF. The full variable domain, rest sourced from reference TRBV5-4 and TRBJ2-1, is ETGVTQSPTHLIKTRGQQVTLRCSSQSGHNTVSWYQQALGQGPQFIFQYYREEENGRGNFPPRFSGLQFPNYSSELNVNALELDDSALYLCASIGGSSYNEQFFGPGTRLTVL.

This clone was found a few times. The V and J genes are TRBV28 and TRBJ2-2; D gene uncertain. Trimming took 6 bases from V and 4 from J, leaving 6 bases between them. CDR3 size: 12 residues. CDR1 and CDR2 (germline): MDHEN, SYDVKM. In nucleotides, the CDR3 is TGTGCCAGCAGCTCTTTCACCGGGGAGCTGTTTTTT. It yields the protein CASSSFTGELFF.

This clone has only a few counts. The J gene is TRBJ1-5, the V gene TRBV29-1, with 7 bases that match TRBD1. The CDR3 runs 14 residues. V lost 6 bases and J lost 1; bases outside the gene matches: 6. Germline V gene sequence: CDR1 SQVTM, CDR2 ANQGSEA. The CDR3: CSVRDSVSNQPQHF. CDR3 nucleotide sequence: TGCAGCGTCCGGGACAGCGTGAGCAATCAGCCCCAGCATTTT.

The CDR3 reads CASSTLGGKTYEQYF. The DNA of the CDR3 is TGCGCCAGCAGCACCCTCGGCGGGAAAACCTACGAGCAGTACTTC. The rearrangement uses TRBV5-1 and TRBJ2-7; maybe TRBD2 (6 bases). Germline V gives CDR1 SGHRS, CDR2 YFSETQ. This CDR3 comprises 15 residues. The V and J ends lost 4 bases and 2 bases respectively, with 16 bases between them.

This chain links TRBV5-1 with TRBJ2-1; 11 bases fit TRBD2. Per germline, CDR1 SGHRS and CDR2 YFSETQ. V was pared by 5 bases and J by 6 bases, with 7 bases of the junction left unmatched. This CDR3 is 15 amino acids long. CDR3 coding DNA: TGCGCCAGCAGACTTAGCGGGAGGGTTTTCAATGAGCAGTTCTTC. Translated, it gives CASRLSGRVFNEQFF. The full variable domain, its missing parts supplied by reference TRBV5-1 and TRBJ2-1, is KAGVTQTPRYLIKTRGQQVTLSCSPISGHRSVSWYQQTPGQGLQFLFEYFSETQRNKGNFPGRFSGRQFSNSRSEMNVSTLELGDSALYLCASRLSGRVFNEQFFGPGTRLTVL.

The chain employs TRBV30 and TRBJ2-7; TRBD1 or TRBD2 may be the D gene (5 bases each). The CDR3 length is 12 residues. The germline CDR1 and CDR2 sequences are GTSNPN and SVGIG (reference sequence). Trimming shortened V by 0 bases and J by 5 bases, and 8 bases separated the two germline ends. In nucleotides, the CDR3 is TGTGCCTGGAGTGTGTGGGGGAACGAGCAGTACTTC. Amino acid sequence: CAWSVWGNEQYF.

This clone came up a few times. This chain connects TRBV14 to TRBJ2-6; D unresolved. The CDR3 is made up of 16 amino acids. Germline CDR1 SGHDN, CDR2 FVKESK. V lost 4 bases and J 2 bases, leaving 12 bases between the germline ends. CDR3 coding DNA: TGTGCCAGCAGCCCCCTATTTGTTGCTGGGGCCAACGTCCTGACTTTC. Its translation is CASSPLFVAGANVLTF. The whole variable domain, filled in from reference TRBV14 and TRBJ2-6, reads EAGVTQFPSHSVIEKGQTVTLRCDPISGHDNLYWYRRVMGKEIKFLLHFVKESKQDESGMPNNRFLAERTGGTYSTLKVQPAELEDSGVYFCASSPLFVAGANVLTFGAGSRLTVL.